This T cell receptor beta chain was recovered during a study of cytomegalovirus exposure and HLA in healthy donors. This clone was picked up a small number of times. With 60 Vbeta and 13 Jbeta primers, the PCR was carried out. Method: immunoSEQ multiplex PCR; TCRdb's copy keeps in-frame clones and lacks some. This table holds about 150,000 clones, around 77% found once. This sequence was found in a man aged 30-40 years in good health and CMV-seronegative. The sequenced sample was PBMCs.

Here the CDR3 reads CASSESGQASNQPQHF. The CDR3 region has the DNA TGTGCCAGCAGTGAAAGTGGACAGGCAAGCAATCAGCCCCAGCATTTT. The rearrangement links TRBV25-1 to TRBJ1-5, with 7 bases fitting TRBD1. This CDR3 comprises 16 residues. Germline V gives CDR1 MGHDK, CDR2 SYGVNS. Trimming at V came to 2 bases and at J to 1 base, leaving 5 bases not matched to a gene. Filled out from reference TRBV25-1 and TRBJ1-5, the complete variable domain reads EADIYQTPRYLVIGTGKKITLECSQTMGHDKMYWYQQDPGMELHLIHYSYGVNSTEKGDLSSESTVSRIRTEHFPLTLESARPSHTSQYLCASSESGQASNQPQHFGDGTRLSIL.